This TCR beta chain was captured in a study of memory CD8 T cells in hepatitis C reinfection (dated by TCRdb to about 2017). Regarding the research as a whole: Among the donors, a few cleared two back-to-back HCV infections on their own, whereas two got rid of a primary infection but ended up chronically infected after reinfection. A case counted as HCV reinfection when an HCV RNA test came back positive after two negative tests taken at least 60 days apart. Samples for the late or post reinfection time point were taken from 12 to 24 weeks after reinfection was detected. Across an HCV reinfection episode in 4 to 6 donors, the study followed the TCR beta repertoire of virus-specific CD8 T cells over time. Between the late 2000s and the early 2010s, 4 to 6 reinfection cases that had stored pre-reinfection samples were identified. In the reinfection study, participants who had previously resolved an HCV infection were followed up every 3 months.

In regard to this clone: There is no known antigen for this receptor. Base qualities are not at hand, and no much larger clone is one base apart.

To prepare the library, the immunoSEQ multiplex PCR assay was applied. Genomic DNA was pulled from the sorted cells, and the automated high-throughput method of Adaptive Biotechnologies was used to sequence the TCR beta V, D and J regions. A two-step, bias-controlled multiplex PCR was used to amplify the CDR3 regions. Amplified TCR beta libraries were sequenced on an Illumina instrument. From the authors' description of their analysis: Demultiplexed reads were processed to reduce amplification and sequencing bias, and the IMGT database was used to assign CDR3 sequences to gene families. ImmunoSEQ software version 2.0 was used to analyze the repertoire data. Clonotype lists were filtered to remove out-of-frame sequences as well as sequences containing stop codons in the CDR3. Clonotypes with a frequency below 0.01% were excluded because such clonotypes corresponded to less than one cell. Richness was computed as observed richness divided by input cell number, and evenness as Shannon entropy divided by log observed richness. Repertoire diversity and the similarity between time points were measured using Simpson diversity and Morisita-Horn overlap indices. Clonotypes were grouped as dominant (>1%), sub-dominant (0.5-0.99%), low abundance (0.1-0.49%) or lowest abundance (<0.1%). A germline index was calculated as total CDR3 length minus total nucleotide additions, divided by total CDR3 length. Sourced from immuneACCESS, this table was stored by TCRdb with only in-frame sequences that have V and J called. A share of the clones is absent; for the studies checked, an unresolved V gene accounts for under half, and the remainder has no known explanation. D and trimming come from the DNA, and the V and J calls and clone size come from that table. This sample has about 46,000 clones in its table, and 75% to 90% of those were observed once. Of the sample, approximately 0.67% is held by the ten largest clones.

The CDR3 goes from the cysteine to the phenylalanine over 15 residues. Only the CDR3 DNA stays, 45 bases, in frame from base 1. Clipping removes 1 base from V and 2 bases from J, with 5 as the unmatched junction base count. The germline V gene gives CDR1 as SGHTS and CDR2 as YDEGEE. Broad study findings and their caveats: Because only five or six donors were included, definitive conclusions about public clonotypes linked to secondary clearance were beyond the reach of the study.

The time point tag for this specimen amounts to: late/post reinfection, 12 to 24 weeks after detection. TCR sequencing was performed on the sorted cells directly ex vivo, without any in vitro expansion beforehand. Donors were people who inject drugs enrolled in the Montreal Acute Hepatitis C Cohort Study (HEPCO) in Canada. As controls, total naive CD8 T cells, sorted as viable CD3+ CD8+ CD45RO-, were obtained from two donors at each of the three reinfection time points. Before sorting, cryopreserved peripheral blood mononuclear cells were thawed and used as the source for purifying CD8 T cells. The MACS CD8+ T cell Isolation Kit was used to enrich CD8 T cells through negative selection. Cells were sorted on a BD FACSAria II sorter running FACSDiva software, and FlowJo was used to analyze the data.

The V gene is TRBV5-8 and the J gene is TRBJ2-7, and 8 junctional nucleotides match TRBD1. Sequenced input: naive CD8+ T cells sorted from blood. Read against the paper, the sample's cell subset or site label means: total naive CD8+CD45RO- T cells. The TCR comes from a man aged 18 to 29 with hepatitis C virus infection. The encoded CDR3 is CASSLRTGLTYEQYF. The DNA is TGTGCCAGCAGCTTGCGGACAGGGCTTACCTACGAGCAGTACTTC.